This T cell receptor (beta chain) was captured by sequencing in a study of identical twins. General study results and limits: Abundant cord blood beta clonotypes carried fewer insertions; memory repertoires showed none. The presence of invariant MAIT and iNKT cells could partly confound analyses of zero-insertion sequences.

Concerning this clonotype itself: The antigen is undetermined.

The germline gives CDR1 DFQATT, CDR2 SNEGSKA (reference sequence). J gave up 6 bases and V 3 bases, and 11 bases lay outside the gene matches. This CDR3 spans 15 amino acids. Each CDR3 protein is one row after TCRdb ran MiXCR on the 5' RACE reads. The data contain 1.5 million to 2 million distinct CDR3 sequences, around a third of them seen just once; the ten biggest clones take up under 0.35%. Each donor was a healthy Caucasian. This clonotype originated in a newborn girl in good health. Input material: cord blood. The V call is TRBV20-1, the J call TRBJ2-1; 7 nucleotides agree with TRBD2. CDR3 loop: CSAREGLADPNEQFF. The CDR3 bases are TGCAGTGCTAGGGAGGGGCTAGCGGACCCCAATGAGCAGTTCTTC.